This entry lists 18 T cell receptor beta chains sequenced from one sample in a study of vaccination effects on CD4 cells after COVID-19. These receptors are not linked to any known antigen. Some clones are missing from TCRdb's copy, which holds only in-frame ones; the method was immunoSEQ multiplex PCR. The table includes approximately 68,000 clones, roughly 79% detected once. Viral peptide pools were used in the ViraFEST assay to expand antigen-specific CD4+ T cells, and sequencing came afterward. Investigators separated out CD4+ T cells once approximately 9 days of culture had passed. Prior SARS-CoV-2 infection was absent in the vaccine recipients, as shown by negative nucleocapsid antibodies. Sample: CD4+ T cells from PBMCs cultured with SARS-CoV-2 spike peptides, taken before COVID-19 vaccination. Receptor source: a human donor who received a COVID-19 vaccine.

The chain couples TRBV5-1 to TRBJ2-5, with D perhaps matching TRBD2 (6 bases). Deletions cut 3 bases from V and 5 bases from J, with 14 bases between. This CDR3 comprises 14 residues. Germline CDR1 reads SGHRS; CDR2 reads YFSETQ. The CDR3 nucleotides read TGCGCCAGCAGCTCGGACCCCAGCGGGGAGACCCAGTACTTC. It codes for CASSSDPSGETQYF.

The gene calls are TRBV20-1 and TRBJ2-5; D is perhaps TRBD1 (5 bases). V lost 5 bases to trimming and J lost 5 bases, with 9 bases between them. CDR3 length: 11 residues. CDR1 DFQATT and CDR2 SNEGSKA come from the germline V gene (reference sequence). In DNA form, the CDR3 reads TGCAGTGCTCCGAAGGGGGAGACCCAGTACTTC. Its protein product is CSAPKGETQYF.

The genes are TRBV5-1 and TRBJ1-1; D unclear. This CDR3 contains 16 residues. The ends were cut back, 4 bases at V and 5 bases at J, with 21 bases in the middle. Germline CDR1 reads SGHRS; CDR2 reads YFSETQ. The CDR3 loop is CASSLQRQAGGTEAFF. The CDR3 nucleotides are TGCGCCAGCAGCCTACAACGGCAAGCAGGAGGGACTGAAGCTTTCTTT. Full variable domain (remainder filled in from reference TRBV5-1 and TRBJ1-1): KAGVTQTPRYLIKTRGQQVTLSCSPISGHRSVSWYQQTPGQGLQFLFEYFSETQRNKGNFPGRFSGRQFSNSRSEMNVSTLELGDSALYLCASSLQRQAGGTEAFFGQGTRLTVV.

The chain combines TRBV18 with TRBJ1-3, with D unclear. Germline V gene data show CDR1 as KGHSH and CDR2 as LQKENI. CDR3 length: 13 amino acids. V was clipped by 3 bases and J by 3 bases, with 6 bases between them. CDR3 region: CASSPDGGNTIYF. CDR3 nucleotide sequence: TGTGCCAGCTCACCGGACGGTGGAAACACCATATATTTT.

The CDR3 DNA sequence: TGTGCCAGCAGCTTACGAGGGGTGGAGAATTCACCCCTCCACTTT. Amino acids: CASSLRGVENSPLHF. This chain uses TRBV7-9 with TRBJ1-6; a possible D gene is TRBD1 (5 bases). Trimming pared 2 bases from V and 7 bases from J, leaving 12 bases between. The CDR3 covers 15 residues. Germline loops: CDR1 SEHNR, CDR2 FQNEAQ (reference sequence).

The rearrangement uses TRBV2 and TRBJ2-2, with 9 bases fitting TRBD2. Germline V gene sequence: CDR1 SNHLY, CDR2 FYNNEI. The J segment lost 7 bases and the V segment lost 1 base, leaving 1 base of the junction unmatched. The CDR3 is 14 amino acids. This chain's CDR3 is CASSEGLADGELFF. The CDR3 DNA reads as TGTGCCAGCAGTGAAGGACTAGCGGACGGGGAGCTGTTTTTT.

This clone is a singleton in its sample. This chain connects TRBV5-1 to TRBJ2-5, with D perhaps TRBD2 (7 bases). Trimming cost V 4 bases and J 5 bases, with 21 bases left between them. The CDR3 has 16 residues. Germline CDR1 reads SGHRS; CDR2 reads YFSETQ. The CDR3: CASSPARGGRGETQYF. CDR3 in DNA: TGCGCCAGCAGCCCAGCAAGGGGGGGAAGAGGGGAGACCCAGTACTTC. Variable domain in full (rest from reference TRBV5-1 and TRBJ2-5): KAGVTQTPRYLIKTRGQQVTLSCSPISGHRSVSWYQQTPGQGLQFLFEYFSETQRNKGNFPGRFSGRQFSNSRSEMNVSTLELGDSALYLCASSPARGGRGETQYFGPGTRLLVL.

CDR3 loop: CASSPSMTGGTDTQYF. As DNA, the CDR3 is TGTGCCAGCTCACCAAGTATGACAGGGGGCACAGATACGCAGTATTTT. This chain joins TRBV18 and TRBJ2-3; 8 nucleotides match TRBD1. Germline V CDR1 and CDR2: KGHSH, LQKENI. V dropped 2 bases and J dropped 1; count of bases not matched to a gene: 5. The CDR3 totals 16 residues.

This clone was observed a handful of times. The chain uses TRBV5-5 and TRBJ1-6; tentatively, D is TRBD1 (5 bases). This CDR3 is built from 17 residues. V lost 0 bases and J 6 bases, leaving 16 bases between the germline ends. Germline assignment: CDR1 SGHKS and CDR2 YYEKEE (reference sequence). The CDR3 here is CASSLGLSAGLNSPLHF. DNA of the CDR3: TGTGCCAGCAGCTTGGGTCTGTCAGCAGGGCTTAATTCACCCCTCCACTTT. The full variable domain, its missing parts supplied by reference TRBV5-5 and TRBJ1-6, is DAGVTQSPTHLIKTRGQQVTLRCSPISGHKSVSWYQQVLGQGPQFIFQYYEKEERGRGNFPDRFSARQFPNYSSELNVNALLLGDSALYLCASSLGLSAGLNSPLHFGNGTRLTVT.

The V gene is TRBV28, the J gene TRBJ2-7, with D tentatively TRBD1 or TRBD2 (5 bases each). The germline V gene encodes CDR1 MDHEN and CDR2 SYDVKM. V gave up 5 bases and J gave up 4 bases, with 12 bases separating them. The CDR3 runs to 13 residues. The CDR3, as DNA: TGTGCCAGCAGTCCGGGGCCGATTTACGAGCAGTACGTC. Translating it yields CASSPGPIYEQYV.

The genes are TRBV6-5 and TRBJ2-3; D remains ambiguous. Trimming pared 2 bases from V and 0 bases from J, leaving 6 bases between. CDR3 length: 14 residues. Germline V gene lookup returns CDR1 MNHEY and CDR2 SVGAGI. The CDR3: CASSYTRSTDTQYF. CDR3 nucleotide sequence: TGTGCCAGCAGTTACACCCGTAGCACAGATACGCAGTATTTT.

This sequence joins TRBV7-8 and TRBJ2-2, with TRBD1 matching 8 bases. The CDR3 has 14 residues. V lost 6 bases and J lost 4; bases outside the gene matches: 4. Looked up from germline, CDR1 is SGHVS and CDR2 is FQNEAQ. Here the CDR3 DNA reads TGTGCCAGCAGAGGACAGGGCTTCACCGGGGAGCTGTTTTTT. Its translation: CASRGQGFTGELFF.

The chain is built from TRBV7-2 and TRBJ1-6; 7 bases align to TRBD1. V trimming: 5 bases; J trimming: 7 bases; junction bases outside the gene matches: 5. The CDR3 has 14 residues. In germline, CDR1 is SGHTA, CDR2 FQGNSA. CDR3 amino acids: CASSADRANSPLHF. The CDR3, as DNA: TGTGCCAGCAGCGCAGACAGGGCGAATTCACCCCTCCACTTT.

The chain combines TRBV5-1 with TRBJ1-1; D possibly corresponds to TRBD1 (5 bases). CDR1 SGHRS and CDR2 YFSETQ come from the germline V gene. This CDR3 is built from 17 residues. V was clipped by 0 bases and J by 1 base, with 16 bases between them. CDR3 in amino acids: CASSLANFQGGNTEAFF. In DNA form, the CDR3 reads TGCGCCAGCAGCTTGGCGAATTTCCAGGGTGGGAACACTGAAGCTTTCTTT.

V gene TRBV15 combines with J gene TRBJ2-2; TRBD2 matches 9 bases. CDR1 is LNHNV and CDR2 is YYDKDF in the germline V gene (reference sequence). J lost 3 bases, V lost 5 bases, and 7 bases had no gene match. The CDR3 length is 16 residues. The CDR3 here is CATSSQAGGYTGELFF. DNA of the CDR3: TGTGCCACCAGCTCCCAAGCGGGGGGCTACACCGGGGAGCTGTTTTTT.

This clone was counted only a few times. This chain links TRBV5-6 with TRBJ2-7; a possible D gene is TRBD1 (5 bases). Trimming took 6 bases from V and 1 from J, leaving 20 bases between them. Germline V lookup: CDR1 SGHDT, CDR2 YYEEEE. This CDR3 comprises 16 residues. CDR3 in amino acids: CASTRRGRASSYEQYV. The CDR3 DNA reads TGTGCCAGCACCCGAAGGGGCAGGGCCAGTTCCTACGAGCAGTACGTC.

CDR3 bases: TGTGCCAGCAGTTACGCCGGGACAGGGTACGAGCAGTACGTC. Translating gives CASSYAGTGYEQYV. This sequence joins TRBV6-6 and TRBJ2-7, with 9 bases lining up with TRBD1. V shed 2 bases, J shed 4 bases, and the junction held 3 bases outside the gene matches. CDR1 and CDR2 from the germline V gene are MNHNY and SVGAGI (reference sequence). The CDR3 runs to 14 residues.

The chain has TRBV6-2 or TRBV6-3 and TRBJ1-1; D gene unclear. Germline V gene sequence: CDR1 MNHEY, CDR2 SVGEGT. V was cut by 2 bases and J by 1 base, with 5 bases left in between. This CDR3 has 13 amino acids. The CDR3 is CASSYRGNTEAFF. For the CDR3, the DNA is TGTGCCAGCAGTTACAGAGGGAACACTGAAGCTTTCTTT.